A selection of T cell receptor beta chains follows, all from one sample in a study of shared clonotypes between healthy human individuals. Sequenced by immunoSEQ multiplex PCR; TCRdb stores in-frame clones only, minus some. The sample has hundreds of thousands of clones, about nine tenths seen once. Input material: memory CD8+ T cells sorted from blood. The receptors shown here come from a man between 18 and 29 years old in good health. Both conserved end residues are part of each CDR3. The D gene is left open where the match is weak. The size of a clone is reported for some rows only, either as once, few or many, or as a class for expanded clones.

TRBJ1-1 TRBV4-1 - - TGCGCCAGCAGCCAAGGAGGGGACGCTTTCTTT CASSQGGDAFF
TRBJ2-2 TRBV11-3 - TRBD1 TGTGCCAGCAGCCCAGGGACAGGTTGGGCCGGGGAGCTGTTTTTT CASSPGTGWAGELFF
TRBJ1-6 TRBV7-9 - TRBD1 TGTGCCAGCAGCCAATCCACCGGGACAGGGGGCTCACCCCTCCACTTT CASSQSTGTGGSPLHF
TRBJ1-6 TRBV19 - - TGTGCCAGTAGTATAGTTGGGAACTCACCCCTCCACTTT CASSIVGNSPLHF
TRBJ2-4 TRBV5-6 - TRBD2 TGTGCCAGCAGCCCCAGGCGGGGGACCAAAAACATTCAGTACTTC CASSPRRGTKNIQYF
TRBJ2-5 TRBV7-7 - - TGTGCTAGCAGCTTACTTCCCCAAGAGACCCAGTACTTC CASSLLPQETQYF
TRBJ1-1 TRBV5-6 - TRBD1 TGTGCCAGCAGCGGCGGACAGGGCTGGATCACTGAAGCTTTCTTT CASSGGQGWITEAFF
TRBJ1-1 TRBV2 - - TGTGCCAGCAGTGAACGAGGTCAGATGAACACTGAAGCTTTCTTT CASSERGQMNTEAFF
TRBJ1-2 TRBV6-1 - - TGTGCCAGCAGTGAATGGATAGGGAGGTATGGCTACACCTTC CASSEWIGRYGYTF
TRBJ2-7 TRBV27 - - TGTGCCAGCAGTCGTCTAGGGGGTCTTGGGTCCTACGAGCAGTACTTC CASSRLGGLGSYEQYF
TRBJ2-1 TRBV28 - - TGTGCCAGCAGTTTTCGAGGGGATTACAATGAGCAGTTCTTC CASSFRGDYNEQFF
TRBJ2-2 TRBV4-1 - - TGCGCCAGCAGCCGGGGGCCGGGCGGGGAGCTGTTTTTT CASSRGPGGELFF
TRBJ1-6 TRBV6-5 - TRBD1 TGTGCCAGCAGCTTGGACAGGGACGGTTCACCCCTCCACTTT CASSLDRDGSPLHF
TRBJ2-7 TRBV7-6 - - TGTGCCAGCAGCTTAGCTGCTGAGCCCCTCTACGAGCAGTACTTC CASSLAAEPLYEQYF
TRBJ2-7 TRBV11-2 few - TGTGCCAGCAGCTTAGGTGGTCCTAGCTCCTACGAGCAGTACTTC CASSLGGPSSYEQYF
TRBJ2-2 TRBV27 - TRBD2 TGTGCCAGCAGTTTACGGGGACTAGTGAACACCGGGGAGCTGTTTTTT CASSLRGLVNTGELFF
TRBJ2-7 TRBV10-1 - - TGCGCCAGCAGTGACCGAAGGGTAGAGAACGAGCAGTACTTC CASSDRRVENEQYF
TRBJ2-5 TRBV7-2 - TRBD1 TGTGCCAGCAGCTGGGGGGACAGGGGTCTCCAAGAGACCCAGTACTTC CASSWGDRGLQETQYF
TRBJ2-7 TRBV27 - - TGTGCCAGCAGTTTAAGGGGCGAGCAGTACTTC CASSLRGEQYF
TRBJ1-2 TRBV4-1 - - TGCGCCAGCAGCCAAGATTTCAGTTATGGCTACACCTTC CASSQDFSYGYTF
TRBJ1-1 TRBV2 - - TGTGCCAGTAGAGAATATTCCCACGGTGAAGCTTTCTTT CASREYSHGEAFF
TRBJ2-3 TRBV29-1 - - TGCAGCGTTGAAGATAAAGGGTGGGTCACAGATACGCAGTATTTT CSVEDKGWVTDTQYF
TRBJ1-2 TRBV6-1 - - TGTGCCAAAAAGCCGGCGGTGTATGGCTACACCTTC CAKKPAVYGYTF
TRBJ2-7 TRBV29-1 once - TGCAGCGTTACAAGGTCTAACTCCTACGAGCAGTACTTC CSVTRSNSYEQYF
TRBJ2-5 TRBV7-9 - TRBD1 TGTGCCAGCAGTATTCGGGCAGGGGGCGCGGAGACCCAGTACTTC CASSIRAGGAETQYF
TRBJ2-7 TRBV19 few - TGTGCCAGTAGTGCCGGACAGTGGGACGAGCAGTACTTC CASSAGQWDEQYF
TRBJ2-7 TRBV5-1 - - TGCGCCAGCAGCTTGGCACACGAGCAGTACTTC CASSLAHEQYF
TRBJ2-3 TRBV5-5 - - TGTGCCAGCAGCTTGGGCCTAGCCCCCACAGATACGCAGTATTTT CASSLGLAPTDTQYF
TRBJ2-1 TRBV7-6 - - TGTGCCAGCAGCCCGTTCTGGGGAGGAGGGTACAATGAGCAGTTCTTC CASSPFWGGGYNEQFF
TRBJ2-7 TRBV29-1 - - TGCAGCGTCGCCAGACCCTACGAGCAGTACTTC CSVARPYEQYF
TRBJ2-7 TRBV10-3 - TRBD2 TGTGCCATCAATGAGGCGGGGGGCTCCTACGAGCAGTACTTC CAINEAGGSYEQYF
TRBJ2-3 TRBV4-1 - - TGCGCCAGCAGCCAACTACGACCCACAGATACGCAGTATTTT CASSQLRPTDTQYF
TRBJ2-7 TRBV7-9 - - TGTGCCAGCAGCCCTCCGTTGTCGGAAATTTACGAGCAGTACTTC CASSPPLSEIYEQYF
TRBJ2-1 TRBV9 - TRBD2 TGTGCCAGCAGCGTACTAGCGGGGGGGCTCTCCTACAATGAGCAGTTCTTC CASSVLAGGLSYNEQFF
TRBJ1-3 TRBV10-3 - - TGTGCCATCACCAGGGAGGGCTCTGGAAACACCATATATTTT CAITREGSGNTIYF